These T cell receptor beta chains were read from a single sample in a study of OX40 agonist ivuxolimab in advanced cancers. Profiled with immunoSEQ multiplex PCR; TCRdb holds only in-frame clones, not every one. The profile shows 15,000 to 20,000 clones, 80% to 90% of them singletons. This specimen was CD4+ or CD8+ T cells sorted from blood, taken in a trial of the OX40 agonist ivuxolimab. The receptors were gathered from an adult with an advanced solid tumor such as melanoma, head and neck, liver or kidney cancer. Each CDR3 is given with its conserved first and last residue. Each record gives: D gene, V gene, clone size, J gene, CDR3 protein, CDR3 DNA. D genes are given only for firm matches. The size field is filled for only some rows; it gives once, few, many or a size class.

D gene: -; V gene: TRBV7-9; clone size: few; J gene: TRBJ2-1; CDR3 protein: CASVNSGPGYNEQFF; CDR3 DNA: TGTGCCAGCGTCAATAGTGGGCCGGGCTACAATGAGCAGTTCTTC
D gene: -; V gene: TRBV7-2; clone size: once; J gene: TRBJ2-1; CDR3 protein: CASSPAGNEQFF; CDR3 DNA: TGTGCCAGCAGCCCCGCCGGCAATGAGCAGTTCTTC
D gene: TRBD2; V gene: TRBV6-1; clone size: -; J gene: TRBJ2-7; CDR3 protein: CASTSTSGGADEQYF; CDR3 DNA: TGTGCCAGCACCTCTACTAGCGGGGGGGCCGACGAGCAGTACTTC
D gene: TRBD1; V gene: TRBV11-2; clone size: -; J gene: TRBJ2-3; CDR3 protein: CASSRGTGSTDTQYF; CDR3 DNA: TGTGCCAGCAGCAGGGGGACAGGAAGCACAGATACGCAGTATTTT
D gene: -; V gene: TRBV5-6; clone size: few; J gene: TRBJ1-1; CDR3 protein: CASRLGFTEAFF; CDR3 DNA: TGTGCCAGCAGGTTAGGATTCACTGAAGCTTTCTTT
D gene: -; V gene: TRBV27; clone size: -; J gene: TRBJ1-1; CDR3 protein: CASSFQGLGPEAFF; CDR3 DNA: TGTGCCAGCAGTTTCCAGGGCCTAGGCCCTGAAGCTTTCTTT
D gene: -; V gene: TRBV6-5; clone size: once; J gene: TRBJ1-1; CDR3 protein: CATGGGGTEAFF; CDR3 DNA: TGTGCCACCGGTGGGGGGGGCACTGAAGCTTTCTTT
D gene: -; V gene: TRBV7-9; clone size: -; J gene: TRBJ1-1; CDR3 protein: CASSLVGSGGTEAFF; CDR3 DNA: TGTGCCAGCAGCTTAGTAGGCTCGGGGGGGACTGAAGCTTTCTTT
D gene: TRBD1; V gene: TRBV4-1; clone size: -; J gene: TRBJ2-7; CDR3 protein: CASSLGQGTYEQYF; CDR3 DNA: TGCGCCAGCAGCCTGGGACAGGGAACCTACGAGCAGTACTTC
D gene: -; V gene: TRBV11-2; clone size: -; J gene: TRBJ2-7; CDR3 protein: CASSSSYEQYF; CDR3 DNA: TGTGCCAGCAGCTCGTCCTACGAGCAGTACTTC
D gene: -; V gene: TRBV5-4; clone size: few; J gene: TRBJ2-1; CDR3 protein: CASSFTFTAEQFF; CDR3 DNA: TGTGCCAGCAGCTTTACCTTTACCGCTGAGCAGTTCTTC
D gene: TRBD1; V gene: TRBV19; clone size: -; J gene: TRBJ2-7; CDR3 protein: CAKRQGSSYEQYF; CDR3 DNA: TGTGCCAAACGACAGGGTTCCTCTTACGAGCAGTACTTC
D gene: -; V gene: TRBV7-9; clone size: -; J gene: TRBJ2-1; CDR3 protein: CASSTPDNSYNEQFF; CDR3 DNA: TGTGCCAGCAGCACCCCAGATAACTCCTACAATGAGCAGTTCTTC
D gene: -; V gene: TRBV5-4; clone size: -; J gene: TRBJ2-1; CDR3 protein: CASSWGAGEQFF; CDR3 DNA: TGTGCCAGCAGCTGGGGCGCGGGCGAGCAGTTCTTC
D gene: -; V gene: TRBV2; clone size: once; J gene: TRBJ1-6; CDR3 protein: CASSPSFPAEKSPLHF; CDR3 DNA: TGTGCCAGCAGTCCCTCTTTTCCGGCAGAAAAATCACCCCTCCACTTT
D gene: -; V gene: TRBV15; clone size: once; J gene: TRBJ2-5; CDR3 protein: CATGGPPRETQYF; CDR3 DNA: TGTGCCACCGGGGGGCCCCCGAGGGAGACCCAGTACTTC
D gene: TRBD2; V gene: TRBV28; clone size: -; J gene: TRBJ2-3; CDR3 protein: CASSRLAGGDTDTQYF; CDR3 DNA: TGTGCCAGCAGTCGCTTAGCGGGAGGCGACACAGATACGCAGTATTTT
D gene: TRBD2; V gene: TRBV7-9; clone size: -; J gene: TRBJ2-3; CDR3 protein: CASSLMTSLDTQYF; CDR3 DNA: TGTGCCAGCAGCTTAATGACTAGCCTAGATACGCAGTATTTT
D gene: -; V gene: TRBV5-6; clone size: -; J gene: TRBJ1-2; CDR3 protein: CASSLGRGYGYTF; CDR3 DNA: TGTGCCAGCAGCTTGGGTCGGGGCTATGGCTACACCTTC
D gene: TRBD1; V gene: TRBV11-2; clone size: once; J gene: TRBJ1-2; CDR3 protein: CASSLAGGTGLGYGYTF; CDR3 DNA: TGTGCCAGCAGCTTAGCTGGTGGGACAGGGTTGGGCTATGGCTACACCTTC
D gene: -; V gene: TRBV9; clone size: -; J gene: TRBJ2-7; CDR3 protein: CASSIRDGQAYEQYF; CDR3 DNA: TGTGCCAGCAGTATCCGGGACGGTCAAGCCTACGAGCAGTACTTC
D gene: TRBD1; V gene: TRBV19; clone size: -; J gene: TRBJ2-1; CDR3 protein: CASSISGQGLNEQFF; CDR3 DNA: TGTGCCAGTAGTATTTCGGGACAGGGCCTTAATGAGCAGTTCTTC
D gene: -; V gene: TRBV9; clone size: few; J gene: TRBJ2-2; CDR3 protein: CASSVVGLTSYTGELFF; CDR3 DNA: TGTGCCAGCAGCGTAGTCGGCCTGACCTCATACACCGGGGAGCTGTTTTTT
D gene: -; V gene: TRBV28; clone size: once; J gene: TRBJ1-1; CDR3 protein: CASSLGGGTEAFF; CDR3 DNA: TGTGCCAGCAGTTTAGGGGGGGGCACTGAAGCTTTCTTT
D gene: -; V gene: TRBV7-9; clone size: -; J gene: TRBJ2-7; CDR3 protein: CASSPLVYEQYF; CDR3 DNA: TGTGCCAGCAGCCCACTGGTCTACGAGCAGTACTTC
D gene: -; V gene: TRBV13; clone size: -; J gene: TRBJ2-5; CDR3 protein: CASSLKVGEETQYF; CDR3 DNA: TGTGCCAGCAGCTTAAAAGTTGGGGAAGAGACCCAGTACTTC
D gene: -; V gene: TRBV7-2; clone size: -; J gene: TRBJ2-7; CDR3 protein: CASSYGLSYEQYF; CDR3 DNA: TGTGCCAGCAGCTACGGACTCTCCTACGAGCAGTACTTC
D gene: -; V gene: TRBV5-4; clone size: -; J gene: TRBJ2-7; CDR3 protein: CASTSDRLAHYEQYF; CDR3 DNA: TGTGCCAGCACCTCCGACAGACTCGCTCACTACGAGCAGTACTTC
D gene: -; V gene: TRBV4-1; clone size: -; J gene: TRBJ2-3; CDR3 protein: CASSQGSPSRATDTQYF; CDR3 DNA: TGCGCCAGCAGCCAAGGGTCCCCATCTAGGGCCACAGATACGCAGTATTTT
D gene: TRBD1; V gene: TRBV4-1; clone size: -; J gene: TRBJ1-1; CDR3 protein: CASSLQRTGLNTEAFF; CDR3 DNA: TGCGCCAGCAGCCTCCAGCGGACAGGATTGAACACTGAAGCTTTCTTT
D gene: -; V gene: TRBV6-6; clone size: -; J gene: TRBJ1-2; CDR3 protein: CASSYNRADGYTF; CDR3 DNA: TGTGCCAGCAGTTACAACAGGGCGGATGGCTACACCTTC
D gene: -; V gene: TRBV18; clone size: few; J gene: TRBJ1-5; CDR3 protein: CASSLPGNQPQHF; CDR3 DNA: TGTGCCAGCTCACTCCCTGGAAATCAGCCCCAGCATTTT
D gene: -; V gene: TRBV11-2; clone size: -; J gene: TRBJ1-4; CDR3 protein: CASSLAAGNEKLFF; CDR3 DNA: TGTGCCAGCAGCTTAGCGGCGGGCAATGAAAAACTGTTTTTT
D gene: TRBD1; V gene: TRBV7-9; clone size: -; J gene: TRBJ1-2; CDR3 protein: CASSQTGAIANYGYTF; CDR3 DNA: TGTGCCAGCAGCCAGACAGGGGCGATCGCTAACTATGGCTACACCTTC
D gene: -; V gene: TRBV18; clone size: -; J gene: TRBJ1-2; CDR3 protein: CASSPTLANYGYTF; CDR3 DNA: TGTGCCAGCTCACCAACGTTGGCTAACTATGGCTACACCTTC
D gene: -; V gene: TRBV28; clone size: -; J gene: TRBJ1-2; CDR3 protein: CASSSQMTVIIRGYTF; CDR3 DNA: TGTGCCAGCAGTTCCCAAATGACAGTGATCATCCGGGGCTACACCTTC
D gene: -; V gene: TRBV6-1; clone size: -; J gene: TRBJ2-6; CDR3 protein: CASSESVVSSGANVLTF; CDR3 DNA: TGTGCCAGCAGTGAAAGTGTGGTGAGCTCTGGGGCCAACGTCCTGACTTTC
D gene: -; V gene: TRBV4-1; clone size: -; J gene: TRBJ2-3; CDR3 protein: CASSQDRDTQYF; CDR3 DNA: TGCGCCAGCAGCCAAGATAGAGATACGCAGTATTTT
D gene: -; V gene: TRBV11-2; clone size: -; J gene: TRBJ2-5; CDR3 protein: CASSYGGLLLQETQYF; CDR3 DNA: TGTGCCAGCAGCTATGGGGGACTTCTACTGCAAGAGACCCAGTACTTC
D gene: TRBD1; V gene: TRBV19; clone size: -; J gene: TRBJ2-3; CDR3 protein: CASSTGQGNTDTQYF; CDR3 DNA: TGTGCCAGTAGTACCGGACAGGGGAACACAGATACGCAGTATTTT
D gene: -; V gene: TRBV15; clone size: -; J gene: TRBJ2-2; CDR3 protein: CATSSRVNTGELFF; CDR3 DNA: TGTGCCACCAGCAGCAGGGTGAACACCGGGGAGCTGTTTTTT
D gene: -; V gene: TRBV5-4; clone size: -; J gene: TRBJ2-7; CDR3 protein: CASILGGLGEQYF; CDR3 DNA: TGTGCCAGCATCTTGGGTGGATTGGGGGAGCAGTACTTC
D gene: TRBD1; V gene: TRBV7-9; clone size: -; J gene: TRBJ2-5; CDR3 protein: CASSSTGGQETQYF; CDR3 DNA: TGTGCCAGCAGCTCGACAGGGGGCCAAGAGACCCAGTACTTC
D gene: -; V gene: TRBV4-3; clone size: -; J gene: TRBJ2-3; CDR3 protein: CASGQRGGDTQYF; CDR3 DNA: TGCGCCAGCGGACAGCGGGGTGGAGATACGCAGTATTTT
D gene: -; V gene: TRBV13; clone size: medium-sized; J gene: TRBJ1-1; CDR3 protein: CASSSRGNGLNTEAFF; CDR3 DNA: TGTGCCAGCAGCTCGAGGGGTAACGGACTGAACACTGAAGCTTTCTTT
D gene: TRBD1; V gene: TRBV7-9; clone size: -; J gene: TRBJ2-5; CDR3 protein: CASSETGGEWETQYF; CDR3 DNA: TGTGCCAGCAGCGAGACAGGGGGCGAGTGGGAGACCCAGTACTTC
D gene: -; V gene: TRBV29-1; clone size: -; J gene: TRBJ2-3; CDR3 protein: CSVEDRVEVGADTQYF; CDR3 DNA: TGCAGCGTTGAAGATAGGGTCGAGGTGGGGGCAGATACGCAGTATTTT
D gene: TRBD1; V gene: TRBV7-9; clone size: -; J gene: TRBJ2-2; CDR3 protein: CASSSTGDLSGELFF; CDR3 DNA: TGTGCCAGCAGCTCCACAGGGGATCTTTCCGGGGAGCTGTTTTTT
D gene: -; V gene: TRBV27; clone size: few; J gene: TRBJ2-2; CDR3 protein: CASSFSPWEGEATGELFF; CDR3 DNA: TGTGCCAGCAGTTTTTCACCCTGGGAGGGGGAGGCCACCGGGGAGCTGTTTTTT
D gene: -; V gene: TRBV5-4; clone size: -; J gene: TRBJ1-2; CDR3 protein: CASSPDGTGDIYGYTF; CDR3 DNA: TGTGCCAGCAGCCCCGACGGGACGGGCGATATCTATGGCTACACCTTC
D gene: TRBD2; V gene: TRBV28; clone size: -; J gene: TRBJ2-7; CDR3 protein: CASSSTTSGRGLLYEQYF; CDR3 DNA: TGTGCCAGCAGTTCCACGACTAGCGGGAGGGGTTTACTCTACGAGCAGTACTTC
D gene: -; V gene: TRBV29-1; clone size: -; J gene: TRBJ2-7; CDR3 protein: CSVEDAGYEQYF; CDR3 DNA: TGCAGCGTTGAAGATGCAGGGTACGAGCAGTACTTC
D gene: -; V gene: TRBV11-1; clone size: -; J gene: TRBJ2-1; CDR3 protein: CASSLGNGKWNEQFF; CDR3 DNA: TGTGCCAGCAGTTTGGGGAACGGGAAATGGAATGAGCAGTTCTTC
D gene: -; V gene: TRBV5-1; clone size: -; J gene: TRBJ2-7; CDR3 protein: CASSLVPNEQYF; CDR3 DNA: TGCGCCAGCAGCTTGGTCCCCAACGAGCAGTACTTC
D gene: TRBD1; V gene: TRBV7-9; clone size: -; J gene: TRBJ1-4; CDR3 protein: CASSLTGDEKLFF; CDR3 DNA: TGTGCCAGCAGCTTGACAGGGGATGAAAAACTGTTTTTT